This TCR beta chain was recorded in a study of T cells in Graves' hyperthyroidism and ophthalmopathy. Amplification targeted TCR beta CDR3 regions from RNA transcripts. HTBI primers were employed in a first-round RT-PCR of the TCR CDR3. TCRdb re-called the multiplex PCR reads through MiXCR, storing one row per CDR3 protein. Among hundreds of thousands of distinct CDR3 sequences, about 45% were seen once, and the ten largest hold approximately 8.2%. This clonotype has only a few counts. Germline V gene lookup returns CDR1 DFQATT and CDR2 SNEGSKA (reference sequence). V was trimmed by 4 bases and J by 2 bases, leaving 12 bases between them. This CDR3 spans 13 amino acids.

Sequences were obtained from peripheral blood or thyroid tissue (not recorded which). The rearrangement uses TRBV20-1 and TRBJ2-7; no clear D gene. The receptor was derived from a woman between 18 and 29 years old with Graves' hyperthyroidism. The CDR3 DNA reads TGCAGTGCTACCGGGTCGAATACCTACGAGCAGTACTTC. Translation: CSATGSNTYEQYF.